Sequencing of this TCR beta chain was carried out in a study of T cells after posttransplantation cyclophosphamide. The CDR3 is made up of 16 amino acids. Germline values: CDR1 SGHRS, CDR2 YFSETQ. J gave up 2 bases and V 3 bases, and 6 bases lay outside the gene matches. Sequencing was performed with immunoSEQ multiplex PCR; in TCRdb, only in-frame clones are kept and a portion is missing. The sample consists of 32,000 or so clones, about 87% of them appearing once. V gene TRBV5-1 combines with J gene TRBJ2-5, with 11 bases fitting TRBD1. The sample comprised PBMCs. This clonotype was obtained from a woman between 40 and 50 years old with a blood cancer, CMV-positive, and with a related stem cell donor. DNA of the CDR3: TGCGCCAGCAGCTCAGGGACAGGGGGTTATCAAGAGACCCAGTACTTC. It encodes CASSSGTGGYQETQYF.